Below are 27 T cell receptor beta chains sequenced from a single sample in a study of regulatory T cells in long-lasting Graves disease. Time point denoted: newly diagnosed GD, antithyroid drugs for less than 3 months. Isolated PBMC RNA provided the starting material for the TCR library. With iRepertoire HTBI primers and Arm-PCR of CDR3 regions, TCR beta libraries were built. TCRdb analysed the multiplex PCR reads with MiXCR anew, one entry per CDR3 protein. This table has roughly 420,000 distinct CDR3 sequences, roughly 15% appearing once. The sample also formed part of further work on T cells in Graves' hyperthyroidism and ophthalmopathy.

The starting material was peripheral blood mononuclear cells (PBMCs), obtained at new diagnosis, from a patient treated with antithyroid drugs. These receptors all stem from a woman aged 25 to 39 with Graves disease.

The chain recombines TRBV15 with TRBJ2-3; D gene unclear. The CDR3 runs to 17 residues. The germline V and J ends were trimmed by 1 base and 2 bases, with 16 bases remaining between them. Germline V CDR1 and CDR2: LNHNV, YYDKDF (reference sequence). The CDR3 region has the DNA TGTGCCACCAGCAGAGCTAATTTTGTCCAGACCACAGATACGCAGTATTTT. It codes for CATSRANFVQTTDTQYF.

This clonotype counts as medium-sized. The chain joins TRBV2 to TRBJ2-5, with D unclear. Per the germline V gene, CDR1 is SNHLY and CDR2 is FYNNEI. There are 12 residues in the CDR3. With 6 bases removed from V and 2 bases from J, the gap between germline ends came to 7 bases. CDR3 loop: CASRIRQETQYF. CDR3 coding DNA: TGTGCCAGCAGGATCAGGCAAGAGACCCAGTACTTC.

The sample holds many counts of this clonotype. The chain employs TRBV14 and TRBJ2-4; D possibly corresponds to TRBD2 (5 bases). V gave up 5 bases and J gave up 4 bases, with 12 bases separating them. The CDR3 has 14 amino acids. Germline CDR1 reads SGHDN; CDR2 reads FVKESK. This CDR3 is CASSAPGKKNIQYF. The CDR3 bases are TGTGCCAGCAGCGCGCCCGGGAAGAAAAACATTCAGTACTTC.

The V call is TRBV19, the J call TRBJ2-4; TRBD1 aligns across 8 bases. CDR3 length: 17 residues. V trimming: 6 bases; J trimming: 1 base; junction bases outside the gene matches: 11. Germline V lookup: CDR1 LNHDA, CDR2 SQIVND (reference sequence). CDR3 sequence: CASSRSTGDGAKNIQYF. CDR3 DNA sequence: TGTGCCAGTAGCAGATCGACAGGGGACGGGGCCAAAAACATTCAGTACTTC.

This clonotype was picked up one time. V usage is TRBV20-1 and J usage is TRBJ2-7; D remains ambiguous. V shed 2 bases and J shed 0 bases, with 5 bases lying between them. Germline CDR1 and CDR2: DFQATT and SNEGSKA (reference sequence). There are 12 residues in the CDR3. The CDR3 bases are TGCAGTGCTAGAAGAAACTCCTACGAGCAGTACTTC. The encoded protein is CSARRNSYEQYF.

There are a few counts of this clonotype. The CDR3 region is CASSLRQGANYEQYF. The CDR3 nucleotides are TGTGCCAGCAGTTTAAGACAGGGCGCGAACTACGAGCAGTACTTC. The chain combines TRBV12-3 or TRBV12-4 with TRBJ2-7, with 7 positions matching TRBD1. The V gene end was trimmed by 2 bases and the J gene end by 3 bases; junction bases not matched to a gene: 7. This CDR3 has 15 residues.

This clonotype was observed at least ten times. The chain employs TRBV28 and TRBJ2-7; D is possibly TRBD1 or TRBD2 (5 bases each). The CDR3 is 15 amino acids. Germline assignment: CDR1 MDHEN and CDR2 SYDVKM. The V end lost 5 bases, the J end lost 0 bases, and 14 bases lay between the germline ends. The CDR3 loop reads CASSPFGGISYEQYF. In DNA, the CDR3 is TGTGCCAGCAGTCCTTTTGGGGGAATCTCCTACGAGCAGTACTTC.

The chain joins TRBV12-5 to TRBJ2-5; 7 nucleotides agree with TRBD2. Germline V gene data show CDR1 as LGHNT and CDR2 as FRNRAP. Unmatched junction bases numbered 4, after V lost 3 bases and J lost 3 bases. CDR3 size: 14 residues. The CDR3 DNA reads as TGTGCTAGTGGTTTAGCGGGATCGGAAGAGACCCAGTACTTC. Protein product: CASGLAGSEETQYF.

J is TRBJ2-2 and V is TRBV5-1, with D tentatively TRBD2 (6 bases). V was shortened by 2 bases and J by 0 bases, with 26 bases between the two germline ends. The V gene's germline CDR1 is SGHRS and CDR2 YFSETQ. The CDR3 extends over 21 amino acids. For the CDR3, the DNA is TGCGCCAGCAGCTTCGCGAGGAGGGTAGAGGTACTATACGCGAACACCGGGGAGCTGTTTTTT. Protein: CASSFARRVEVLYANTGELFF.

CDR3 DNA: TGTGCCAGTTCCTCCGGCGCGTTCTATGGCTACACCTTC. As protein: CASSSGAFYGYTF. The rearrangement links TRBV12-3 or TRBV12-4 to TRBJ1-2; D is unclear. There are 13 residues in the CDR3. The V and J ends lost 9 bases and 4 bases respectively, with 15 bases between them.

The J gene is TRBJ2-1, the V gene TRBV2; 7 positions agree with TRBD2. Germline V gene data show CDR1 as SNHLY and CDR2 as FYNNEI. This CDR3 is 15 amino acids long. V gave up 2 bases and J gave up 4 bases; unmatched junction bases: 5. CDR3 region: CASSETASGYNEQFF. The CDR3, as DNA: TGTGCCAGCAGTGAAACGGCTAGCGGTTACAATGAGCAGTTCTTC. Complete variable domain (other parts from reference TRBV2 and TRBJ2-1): EPEVTQTPSHQVTQMGQEVILRCVPISNHLYFYWYRQILGQKVEFLVSFYNNEISEKSEIFDDQFSVERPDGSNFTLKIRSTKLEDSAMYFCASSETASGYNEQFFGPGTRLTVL.

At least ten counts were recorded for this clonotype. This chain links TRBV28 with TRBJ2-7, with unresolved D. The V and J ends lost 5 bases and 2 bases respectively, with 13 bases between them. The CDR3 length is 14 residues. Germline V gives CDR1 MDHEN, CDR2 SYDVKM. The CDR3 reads CASSPSDGAYEQYF. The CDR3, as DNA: TGTGCCAGCAGTCCCTCGGATGGGGCCTACGAGCAGTACTTC.

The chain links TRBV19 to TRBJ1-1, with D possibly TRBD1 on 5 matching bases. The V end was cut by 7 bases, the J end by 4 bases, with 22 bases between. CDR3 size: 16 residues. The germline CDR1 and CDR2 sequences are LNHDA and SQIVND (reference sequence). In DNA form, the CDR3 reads TGTGCCAGTATCCGGGCGGCAGGGAAATGGATCACTGAAGCTTTCTTT. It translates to CASIRAAGKWITEAFF. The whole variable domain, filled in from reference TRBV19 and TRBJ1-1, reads DGGITQSPKYLFRKEGQNVTLSCEQNLNHDAMYWYRQDPGQGLRLIYYSQIVNDFQKGDIAEGYSVSREKKESFPLTVTSAQKNPTAFYLCASIRAAGKWITEAFFGQGTRLTVV.

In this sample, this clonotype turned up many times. The DNA for the CDR3 is TGCAGTGCTCAAACCCGACGACAGGGCGAGTCGGAGGGCTACACCTTC. This translates into CSAQTRRQGESEGYTF. This sequence joins TRBV20-1 and TRBJ1-2; 7 nucleotides align to TRBD1. The CDR3 has 16 residues. Losses at the gene ends were 5 bases for V and 8 bases for J; bases not matched to a gene: 20. The germline gives CDR1 DFQATT, CDR2 SNEGSKA (reference sequence).

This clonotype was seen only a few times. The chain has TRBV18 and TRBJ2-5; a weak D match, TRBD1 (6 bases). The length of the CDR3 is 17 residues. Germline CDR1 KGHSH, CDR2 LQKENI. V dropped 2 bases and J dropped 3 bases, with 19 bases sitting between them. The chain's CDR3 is CASSPVGRGAFEETQYF. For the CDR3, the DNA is TGTGCCAGCTCACCAGTCGGCAGGGGCGCTTTCGAAGAGACCCAGTACTTC.

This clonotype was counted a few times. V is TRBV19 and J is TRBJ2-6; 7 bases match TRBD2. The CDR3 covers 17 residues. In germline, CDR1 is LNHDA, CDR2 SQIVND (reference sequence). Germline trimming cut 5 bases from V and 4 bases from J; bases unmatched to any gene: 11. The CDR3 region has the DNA TGTGCCAGTAGTCCTCGGGACTACAGGTCAGGGGCCAACGTCCTGACTTTC. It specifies CASSPRDYRSGANVLTF.

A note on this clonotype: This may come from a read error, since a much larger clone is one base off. The CDR3 bases are TGTGCCAGCAGTTACTCCCGGACAGGCAAAAACATTCAGTACTTC. Protein sequence: CASSYSRTGKNIQYF. V gene TRBV6-2 or TRBV6-3 combines with J gene TRBJ2-4, with TRBD1 matching over 7 bases. With V trimmed by 0 bases and J by 3 bases, 2 bases remained unmatched. CDR1 MNHEY and CDR2 SVGEGT come from the germline V gene. The CDR3 totals 15 residues.

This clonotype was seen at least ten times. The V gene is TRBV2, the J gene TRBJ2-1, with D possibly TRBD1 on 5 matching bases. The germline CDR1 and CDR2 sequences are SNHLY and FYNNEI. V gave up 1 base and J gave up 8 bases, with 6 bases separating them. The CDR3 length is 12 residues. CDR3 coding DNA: TGTGCCAGCAGTGAAGGGGGCCATGAGCAGTTCTTC. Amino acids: CASSEGGHEQFF. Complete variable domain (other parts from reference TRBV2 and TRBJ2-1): EPEVTQTPSHQVTQMGQEVILRCVPISNHLYFYWYRQILGQKVEFLVSFYNNEISEKSEIFDDQFSVERPDGSNFTLKIRSTKLEDSAMYFCASSEGGHEQFFGPGTRLTVL.

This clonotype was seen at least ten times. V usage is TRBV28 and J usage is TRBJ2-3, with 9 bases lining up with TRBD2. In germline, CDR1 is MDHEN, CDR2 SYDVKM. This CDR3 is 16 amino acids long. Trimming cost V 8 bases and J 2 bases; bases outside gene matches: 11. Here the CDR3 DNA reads TGTGCCAGCGCGGGCTCCTTAGCGGGGGACACAGATACGCAGTATTTT. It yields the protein CASAGSLAGDTDTQYF.

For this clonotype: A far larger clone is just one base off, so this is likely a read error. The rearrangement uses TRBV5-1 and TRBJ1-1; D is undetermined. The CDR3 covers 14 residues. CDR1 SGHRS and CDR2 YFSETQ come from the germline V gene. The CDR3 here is CASSSSGVPTEAFF. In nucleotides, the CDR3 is TGTGCCAGCAGCTCATCCGGGGTCCCCACTGAAGCTTTCTTT.

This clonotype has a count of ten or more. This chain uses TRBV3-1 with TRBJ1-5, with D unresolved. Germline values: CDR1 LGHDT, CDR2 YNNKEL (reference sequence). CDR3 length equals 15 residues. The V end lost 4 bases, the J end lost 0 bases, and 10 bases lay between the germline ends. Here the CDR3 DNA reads TGTGCCAGCAGCCCCCGGTCGGATAGCAATCAGCCCCAGCATTTT. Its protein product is CASSPRSDSNQPQHF.

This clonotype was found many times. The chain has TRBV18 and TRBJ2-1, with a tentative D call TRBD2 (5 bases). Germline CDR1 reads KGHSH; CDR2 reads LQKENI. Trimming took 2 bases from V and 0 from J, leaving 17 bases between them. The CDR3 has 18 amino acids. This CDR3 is CASSPKRAGESSYNEQFF. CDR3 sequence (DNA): TGTGCCAGCTCACCAAAACGGGCCGGGGAAAGCTCCTACAATGAGCAGTTCTTC.

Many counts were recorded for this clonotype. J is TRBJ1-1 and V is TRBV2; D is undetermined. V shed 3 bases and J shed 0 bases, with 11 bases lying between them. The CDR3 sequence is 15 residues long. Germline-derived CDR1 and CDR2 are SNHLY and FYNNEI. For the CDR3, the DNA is TGTGCCAGCAGTGAGGGAGTTCGCCTGAACACTGAAGCTTTCTTT. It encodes CASSEGVRLNTEAFF.

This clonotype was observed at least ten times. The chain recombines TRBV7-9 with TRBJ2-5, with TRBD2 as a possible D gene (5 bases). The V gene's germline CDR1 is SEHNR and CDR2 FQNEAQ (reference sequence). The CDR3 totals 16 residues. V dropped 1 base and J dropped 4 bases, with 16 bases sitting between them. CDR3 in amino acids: CASSLVVRGAPETQYF. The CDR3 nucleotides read TGTGCCAGCAGCTTAGTAGTACGGGGAGCACCAGAGACCCAGTACTTC.

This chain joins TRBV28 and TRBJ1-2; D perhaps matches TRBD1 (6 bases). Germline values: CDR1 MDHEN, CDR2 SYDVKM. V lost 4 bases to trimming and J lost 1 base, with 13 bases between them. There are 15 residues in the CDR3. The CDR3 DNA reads TGTGCCAGCAGTTACGGACAGCGGAATAACTATGGCTACACCTTC. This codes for CASSYGQRNNYGYTF.

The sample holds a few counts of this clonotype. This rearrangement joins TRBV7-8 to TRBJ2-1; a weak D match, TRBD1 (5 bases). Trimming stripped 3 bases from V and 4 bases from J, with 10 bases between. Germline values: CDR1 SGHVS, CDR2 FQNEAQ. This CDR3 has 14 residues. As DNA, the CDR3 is TGTGCCAGCAGCTTTGTTGGGGCTTACAATGAGCAGTTCTTC. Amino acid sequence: CASSFVGAYNEQFF.

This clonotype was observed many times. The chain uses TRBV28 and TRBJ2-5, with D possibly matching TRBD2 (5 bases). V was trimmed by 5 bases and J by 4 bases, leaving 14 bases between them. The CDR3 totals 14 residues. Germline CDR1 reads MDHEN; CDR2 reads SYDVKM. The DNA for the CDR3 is TGTGCCAGCAGTGCCTCACTAGGGCGAGAGACCCAGTACTTC. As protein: CASSASLGRETQYF.